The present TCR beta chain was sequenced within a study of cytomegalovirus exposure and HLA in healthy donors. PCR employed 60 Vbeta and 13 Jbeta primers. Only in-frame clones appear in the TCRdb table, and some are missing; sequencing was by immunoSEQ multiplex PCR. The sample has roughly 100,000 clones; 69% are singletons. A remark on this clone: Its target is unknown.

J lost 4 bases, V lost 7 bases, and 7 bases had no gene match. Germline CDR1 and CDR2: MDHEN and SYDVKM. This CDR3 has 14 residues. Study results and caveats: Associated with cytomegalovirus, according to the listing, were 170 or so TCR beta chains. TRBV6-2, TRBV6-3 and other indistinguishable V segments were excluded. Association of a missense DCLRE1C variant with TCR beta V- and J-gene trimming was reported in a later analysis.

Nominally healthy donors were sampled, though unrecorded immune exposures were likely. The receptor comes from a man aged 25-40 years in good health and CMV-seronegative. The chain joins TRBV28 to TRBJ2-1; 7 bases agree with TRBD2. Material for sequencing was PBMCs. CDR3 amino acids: CASTRLAAYNEQFF. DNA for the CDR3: TGTGCCAGCACCAGACTAGCAGCTTACAATGAGCAGTTCTTC.